This TCR beta chain was recorded in a study of T cell responses to AZD1222 COVID-19 vaccine. This table comes from immunoSEQ multiplex PCR, and its TCRdb copy is limited to in-frame clones, with some not included. The sample has 150,000 to 200,000 clones, 90% to 95% seen once; the top ten hold around 1.3%. The V and J ends lost 0 bases and 6 bases respectively, with 11 bases between them. The CDR3 has 15 residues. The V gene's germline CDR1 is SSHAT and CDR2 FNYEAQ (reference sequence). The chain joins TRBV7-7 to TRBJ2-2, with unresolved D. The sequence came from an adult who received the AZD1222 COVID-19 vaccine. The sequencing here drew on peripheral blood, taken 28 days after the second AZD1222 dose. CDR3 sequence: CASSLAIGRSGELFF. The DNA for the CDR3 is TGTGCCAGCAGCTTAGCAATAGGACGGTCCGGGGAGCTGTTTTTT.